The entry that follows covers one T cell receptor (beta chain) sequence. The target antigen is unknown. Pooling covered second doses at about 4 or about 12 weeks. The source of the sample is a study of T cell responses to AZD1222 COVID-19 vaccine. Sequenced by immunoSEQ multiplex PCR; TCRdb stores in-frame clones only, minus some. Among around 71,000 clones listed, about four fifths were seen once. V gave up 5 bases and J gave up 1 base; unmatched junction bases: 8. The germline gives CDR1 SEHNR, CDR2 FQNEAQ (reference sequence). The CDR3 extends over 17 amino acids. Overall study findings and caveats: The reported proportion of spike-specific TCRs targeting unmutated variant regions was nearly half. Baseline testing showed seropositivity in only a handful of AZD1222 recipients. In a largely white British group with more females than males, clonal diversity was possibly underestimated.

The chain has TRBV7-9 and TRBJ2-7, with 13 bases lining up with TRBD2. The sequencing here drew on peripheral blood, taken 28 days after the second AZD1222 dose. This TCR derives from an adult who received the AZD1222 COVID-19 vaccine. The CDR3 DNA is TGTGCCAGCAGCCACGGGACTAGCGGGGTGCTTTCCTACGAGCAGTACTTC. Encoded protein: CASSHGTSGVLSYEQYF.